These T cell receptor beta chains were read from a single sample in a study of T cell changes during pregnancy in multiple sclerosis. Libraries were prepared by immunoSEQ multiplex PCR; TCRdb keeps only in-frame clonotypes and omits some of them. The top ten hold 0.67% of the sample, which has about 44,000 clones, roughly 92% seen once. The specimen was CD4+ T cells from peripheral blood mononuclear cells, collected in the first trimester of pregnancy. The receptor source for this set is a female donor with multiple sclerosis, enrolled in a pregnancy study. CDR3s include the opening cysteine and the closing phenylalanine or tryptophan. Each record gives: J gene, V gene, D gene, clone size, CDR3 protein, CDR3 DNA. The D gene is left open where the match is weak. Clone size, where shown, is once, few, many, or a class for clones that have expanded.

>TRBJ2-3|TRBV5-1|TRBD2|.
CASRSSRTSGTDTQYF
TGCGCCAGCAGGTCGTCGCGGACTAGCGGGACAGATACGCAGTATTTT
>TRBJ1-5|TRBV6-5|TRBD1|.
CASRPYRGSNQPQHF
TGTGCCAGCAGACCCTACAGGGGTAGCAATCAGCCCCAGCATTTT
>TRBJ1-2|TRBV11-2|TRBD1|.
CASSLVRGIGGYTF
TGTGCCAGCAGCTTAGTCAGGGGGATAGGTGGCTACACCTTC
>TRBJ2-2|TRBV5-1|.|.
CASSLLSGSNTGELFF
TGCGCCAGCAGCCTGTTAAGCGGCTCGAACACCGGGGAGCTGTTTTTT
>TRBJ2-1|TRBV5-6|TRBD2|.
CASSFLTSGRPLSEQFF
TGTGCCAGCAGCTTTCTGACTAGCGGGAGGCCTCTTTCGGAGCAGTTCTTC
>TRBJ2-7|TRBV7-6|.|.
CASSLSGSGEQYF
TGTGCCAGCAGCTTATCAGGGTCGGGCGAGCAGTACTTC
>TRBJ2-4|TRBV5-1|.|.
CASAPLGGRGGKNIQYF
TGCGCCAGCGCTCCATTAGGAGGGCGGGGAGGCAAAAACATTCAGTACTTC
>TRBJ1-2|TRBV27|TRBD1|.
CASSPGQGPLNYGYTF
TGTGCCAGCAGTCCAGGACAGGGCCCGCTGAACTATGGCTACACCTTC
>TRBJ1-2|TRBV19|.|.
CASSIDSRQGNSYTF
TGTGCCAGTAGTATAGATTCGCGGCAGGGGAACAGCTACACCTTC
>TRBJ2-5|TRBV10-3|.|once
CATHPGLRLQTQETQYF
TGTGCCACGCACCCGGGACTCCGTCTCCAAACACAAGAGACCCAGTACTTC
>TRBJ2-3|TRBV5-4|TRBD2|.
CASSSGGTSGPTSTDTQYF
TGTGCCAGCAGCTCGGGGGGGACTAGCGGACCGACTAGCACAGATACGCAGTATTTT
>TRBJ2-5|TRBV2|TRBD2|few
CASDGTTFQETQYF
TGTGCCAGCGACGGGACTACATTCCAAGAGACCCAGTACTTC
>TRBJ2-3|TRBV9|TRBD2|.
CASSRLAGGSSTDTQYF
TGTGCCAGCAGCAGACTAGCGGGAGGATCTAGCACAGATACGCAGTATTTT
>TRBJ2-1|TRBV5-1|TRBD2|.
CASSLEGLASGEQFF
TGCGCCAGCAGCTTGGAAGGACTAGCGTCAGGTGAGCAGTTCTTC
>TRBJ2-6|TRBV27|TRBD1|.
CASSLLGTGRAGANVLTF
TGTGCCAGCAGTTTATTGGGGACAGGGAGGGCTGGGGCCAACGTCCTGACTTTC
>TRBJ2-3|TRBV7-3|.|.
CASSSTILSGTSTDTQYF
TGTGCCAGCAGCTCCACCATTTTGAGCGGCACTAGCACAGATACGCAGTATTTT
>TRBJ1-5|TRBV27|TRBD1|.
CASSAQGGYQPQHF
TGTGCCAGCAGTGCACAGGGGGGCTATCAGCCCCAGCATTTT
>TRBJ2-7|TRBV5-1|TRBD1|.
CASSLMGDRVYEQYF
TGCGCCAGCAGCTTGATGGGGGACAGGGTCTACGAGCAGTACTTC
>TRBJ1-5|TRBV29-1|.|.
CSVGPGIGQPQHF
TGCAGCGTCGGCCCCGGGATTGGACAGCCCCAGCATTTT
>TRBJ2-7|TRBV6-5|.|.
CASSRQETYEQYF
TGTGCCAGCAGCCGACAGGAAACCTACGAGCAGTACTTC
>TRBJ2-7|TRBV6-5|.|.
CASSQPREYSYEQYF
TGTGCCAGCAGTCAACCTCGGGAGTACTCCTACGAGCAGTACTTC
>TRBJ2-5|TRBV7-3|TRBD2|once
CASSITGGKTQYF
TGTGCCAGCAGCATAACGGGGGGGAAGACCCAGTACTTC
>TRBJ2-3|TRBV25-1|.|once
CASTTSRKGTDTQYF
TGTGCCAGCACTACTAGTAGGAAGGGCACAGATACGCAGTATTTT
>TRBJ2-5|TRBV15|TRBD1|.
CATSSDDREETQYF
TGTGCCACCAGCAGTGATGACAGGGAAGAGACCCAGTACTTC
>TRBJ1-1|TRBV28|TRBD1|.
CASTGTGFWVDTEAFF
TGTGCCAGCACAGGGACAGGGTTTTGGGTTGACACTGAAGCTTTCTTT
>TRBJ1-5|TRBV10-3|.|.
CATGGGNQPQHF
TGTGCCACGGGCGGGGGGAATCAGCCCCAGCATTTT
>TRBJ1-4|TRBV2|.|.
CASSMTGTPNEKLFF
TGTGCCAGCAGTATGACAGGTACACCTAATGAAAAACTGTTTTTT
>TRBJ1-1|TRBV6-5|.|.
CASVGGSVVIF
TGTGCCAGCGTGGGGGGATCCGTTGTAATCTTT
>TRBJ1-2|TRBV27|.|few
CASRHNYGYTF
TGTGCCAGCCGACATAACTATGGCTACACCTTC
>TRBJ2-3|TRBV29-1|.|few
CSVGVGTDTQYF
TGCAGCGTTGGCGTAGGCACAGATACGCAGTATTTT
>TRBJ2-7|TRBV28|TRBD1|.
CASRRDRGLEQYF
TGTGCCAGCAGAAGGGACAGGGGGCTCGAGCAGTACTTC
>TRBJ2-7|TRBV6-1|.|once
CASSEVGLDYEQYF
TGTGCCAGCAGTGAAGTGGGGCTCGACTACGAGCAGTACTTC
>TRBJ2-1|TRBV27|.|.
CASSLRGGYEQFF
TGTGCCAGCAGTTTGAGGGGAGGATATGAGCAGTTCTTC
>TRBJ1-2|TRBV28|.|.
CASSFRTVDRYGYTF
TGTGCCAGCAGTTTCCGGACAGTGGACCGCTATGGCTACACCTTC
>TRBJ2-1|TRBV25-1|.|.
CASSGQFNEQFF
TGTGCCAGCAGTGGACAGTTCAATGAGCAGTTCTTC
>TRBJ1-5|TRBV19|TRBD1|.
CASTKGTGVNNQPQHF
TGTGCCAGTACGAAAGGGACAGGGGTAAACAATCAGCCCCAGCATTTT
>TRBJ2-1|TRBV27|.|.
CASSMTHLGRNEQFF
TGTGCCAGCAGTATGACACATTTAGGTAGGAATGAGCAGTTCTTC
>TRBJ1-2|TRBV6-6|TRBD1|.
CASRDRGLSGYTF
TGTGCCAGCAGGGACAGGGGGCTCAGTGGCTACACCTTC
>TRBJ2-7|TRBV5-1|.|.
CASSAAPLSSYEQYF
TGCGCCAGCAGCGCGGCTCCCCTAAGCTCCTACGAGCAGTACTTC
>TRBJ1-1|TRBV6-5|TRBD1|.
CASSRSGQGWTEAFF
TGTGCCAGCAGCCGGTCGGGACAGGGATGGACTGAAGCTTTCTTT
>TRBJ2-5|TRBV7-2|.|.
CASSLRGSRGVGRETQYF
TGTGCCAGCAGCTTAAGGGGGTCCAGGGGAGTCGGGCGGGAGACCCAGTACTTC
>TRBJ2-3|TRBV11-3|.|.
CASSSLGRSRDTQYF
TGTGCCAGCAGCTCCCTTGGGCGTTCCAGAGATACGCAGTATTTT
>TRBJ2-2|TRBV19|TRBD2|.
CASSTSGRTGELFF
TGTGCCAGTAGTACTAGCGGGAGGACCGGGGAGCTGTTTTTT
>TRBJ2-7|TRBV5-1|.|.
CASSLAPGSSYEQYF
TGCGCCAGCAGCTTGGCACCTGGGAGCTCCTACGAGCAGTACTTC
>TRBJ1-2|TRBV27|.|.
CASRPYGGGPFGYTF
TGTGCCAGCCGCCCCTATGGCGGGGGACCTTTTGGCTACACCTTC
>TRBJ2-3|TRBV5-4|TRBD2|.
CASSGLAETDTQYF
TGTGCCAGCTCCGGACTAGCGGAAACAGATACGCAGTATTTT
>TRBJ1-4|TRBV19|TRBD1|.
CASQGAGAGTNEKLFF
TGTGCCAGTCAGGGGGCCGGGGCCGGAACTAATGAAAAACTGTTTTTT
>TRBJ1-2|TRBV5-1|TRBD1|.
CASSRWTGGAF
TGCGCCAGCAGCCGGTGGACAGGGGGTGCCTTC
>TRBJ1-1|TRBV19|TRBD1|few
CASSTYRGRDEAFF
TGTGCCAGTAGTACTTACAGGGGGCGGGATGAAGCTTTCTTT
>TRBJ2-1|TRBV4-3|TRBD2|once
CASSQAGTSGSGNEQFF
TGCGCCAGCAGCCAAGCCGGGACTAGCGGGAGCGGGAATGAGCAGTTCTTC
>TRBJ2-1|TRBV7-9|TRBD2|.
CASSLPPRLAGVRNEQFF
TGTGCCAGCAGCTTACCGCCACGACTAGCGGGAGTTAGGAATGAGCAGTTCTTC
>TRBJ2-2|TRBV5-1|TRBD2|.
CASSSGAGGNTGELFF
TGCGCCAGCAGCTCCGGGGCGGGAGGGAACACCGGGGAGCTGTTTTTT
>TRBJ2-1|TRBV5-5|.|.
CASSPRGGSYNEQFF
TGTGCCAGCAGCCCCCGTGGAGGGTCCTACAATGAGCAGTTCTTC
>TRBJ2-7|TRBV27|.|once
CASSPTGNEQYF
TGTGCCAGCAGTCCTACAGGGAACGAGCAGTACTTC